This section outlines one T cell receptor beta chain sequence together with its context. The antigen remains undetermined. One junction end does not reproduce the germline sequence, and a read error may be involved. Sample-barcoded 5' priming and a J-beta primer mix drove a second PCR of about 6 to 12 cycles. TCRdb recomputed calls from the 5' RACE reads with MiXCR, one row per CDR3 protein. Among about 970,000 distinct CDR3 sequences listed, just over 50% were seen once. The data were taken from a study of blood T cells in healthy people across ages. Whole-study findings and limits: Estimates of diversity drawn from one million T cells were considered underestimates. Possibly confounding the expanded clonotype changes was the fact that donor CMV status was unknown.

The CDR3 has 16 amino acids. CDR1 and CDR2 from the germline V gene are MDHEN and SYDVKM. The chain couples TRBV28 to TRBJ2-7; 13 positions match TRBD2. This receptor was taken from a woman aged 60-75 years in good health. Sequencing used blood. CDR3 DNA: TGTGCCAGCCGGACTAGCGGGAGAACGAGCTCCTACGTGCAGTACTTC. Its translation: CASRTSGRTSSYVQYF.